What follows is one TCR beta chain and its context. Measured with immunoSEQ multiplex PCR; TCRdb has only the in-frame clones, and not every one. The repertoire holds more than 75,000 clones, with almost 97% as singletons. This record comes from a study of technical replicates of blood from several donors. J was trimmed by 4 bases and V by 0 bases; bases with no gene match: 4. The CDR3 contains 16 residues. Looked up from germline, CDR1 is MNHNS and CDR2 is SASEGT. Sequencing used T cells isolated from PBMCs. This receptor was obtained from a human donor in good health. The rearrangement links TRBV6-1 to TRBJ2-7, with 12 bases lining up with TRBD2. The CDR3 protein is CASSEALLAGGYEQYF. As DNA, the CDR3 is TGTGCCAGCAGTGAAGCGCTTCTAGCGGGGGGGTACGAGCAGTACTTC.